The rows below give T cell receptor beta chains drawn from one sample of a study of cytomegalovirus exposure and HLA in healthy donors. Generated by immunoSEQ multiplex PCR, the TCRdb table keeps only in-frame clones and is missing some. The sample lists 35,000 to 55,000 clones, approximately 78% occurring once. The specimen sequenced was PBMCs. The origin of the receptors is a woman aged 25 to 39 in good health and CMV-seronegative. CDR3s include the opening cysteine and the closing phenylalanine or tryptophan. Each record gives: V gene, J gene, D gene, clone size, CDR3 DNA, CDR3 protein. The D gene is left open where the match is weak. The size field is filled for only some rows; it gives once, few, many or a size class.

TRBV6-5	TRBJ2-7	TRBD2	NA	TGTGCCAGCAGTTACTCCCTAGCGGCGACCTACGAGCAGTACTTC	CASSYSLAATYEQYF
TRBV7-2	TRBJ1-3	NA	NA	TGTGCCAGCAGCCCAGAGGGAGGGAGGGGAAACACCATATATTTT	CASSPEGGRGNTIYF
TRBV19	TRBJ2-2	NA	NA	TGTGCCAGTAGTATAATTATGGCCACCGGGGAGCTGTTTTTT	CASSIIMATGELFF
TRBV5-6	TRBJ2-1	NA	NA	TGTGCCAGCAGCTTACTGCCGTCCTACAATGAGCAGTTCTTC	CASSLLPSYNEQFF
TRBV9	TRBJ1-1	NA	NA	TGTGCCAGCAGCGTAGGCGGGGTGGGCACTGAAGCTTTCTTT	CASSVGGVGTEAFF
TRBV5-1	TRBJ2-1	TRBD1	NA	TGCGCCAGCAGCTTGGGACAGGGGTTGAACAATGAGCAGTTCTTC	CASSLGQGLNNEQFF
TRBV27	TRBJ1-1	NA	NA	TGTGCCAGCAGCCATGACAGGAACACTGAAGCTTTCTTT	CASSHDRNTEAFF
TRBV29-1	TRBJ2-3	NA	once	TGCAGCGTTGGTCCAGTTTCTAGCACAGATACGCAGTATTTT	CSVGPVSSTDTQYF
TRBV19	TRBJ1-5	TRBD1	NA	TGTGCCAGTAGTAGGGACAGCGGAACGCCCCAGCATTTT	CASSRDSGTPQHF
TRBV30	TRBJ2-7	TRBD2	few	TGTGCCTGGAGCAGACTAGCGGGAGGCTACGAGCAGTACTTC	CAWSRLAGGYEQYF
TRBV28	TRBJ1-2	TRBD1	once	TGTGCCAGCAGCTCAGGGGGAGGCTATGGCTACACCTTC	CASSSGGGYGYTF
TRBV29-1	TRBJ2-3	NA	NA	TGCAGCGGTTTTGGGCGGGGCCTCACAGATACGCAGTATTTT	CSGFGRGLTDTQYF
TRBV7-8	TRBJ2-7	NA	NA	TGTGCCAGCAGCTCAAACACCTACGAGCAGTACTTC	CASSSNTYEQYF
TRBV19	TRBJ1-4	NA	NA	TGTGCCAGTAGGACAGCAACTAATGAAAAACTGTTTTTT	CASRTATNEKLFF
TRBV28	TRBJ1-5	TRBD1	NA	TGTGCCAGCAGGACAGGGGGCCAGCCCCAGCATTTT	CASRTGGQPQHF
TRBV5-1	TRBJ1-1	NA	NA	TGCGCCAGCAGTATAGGGGGGAACACTGAAGCTTTCTTT	CASSIGGNTEAFF
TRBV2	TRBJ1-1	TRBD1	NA	TGTGCCAGCAGCGGTCCGGACAGGGGGACCACTGAAGCTTTCTTT	CASSGPDRGTTEAFF
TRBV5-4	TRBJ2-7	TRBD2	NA	TGTGCCACTCATTCTAGCGGGAGCTCCTACGAGCAGTACTTC	CATHSSGSSYEQYF
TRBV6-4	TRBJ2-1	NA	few	TGTGCCAGCAGTGCTGGTGAGAGCTCCTACAATGAGCAGTTCTTC	CASSAGESSYNEQFF
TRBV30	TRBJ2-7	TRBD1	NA	TGTGCCACTGAGCACCGGGACAGGGGTTCCTTGGAGCAGTACTTC	CATEHRDRGSLEQYF
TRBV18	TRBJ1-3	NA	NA	TGTGCCAGCTCACCCTCCCTGGCCAGAGGAAACACCATATATTTT	CASSPSLARGNTIYF
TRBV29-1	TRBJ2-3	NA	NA	TGCAGCGTTGAAGTCGGCGGGATAAGCACAGATACGCAGTATTTT	CSVEVGGISTDTQYF
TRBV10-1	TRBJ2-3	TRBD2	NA	TGCGCCAGCAGTGAGTGGGTAGCGGGGGACACAGATACGCAGTATTTT	CASSEWVAGDTDTQYF
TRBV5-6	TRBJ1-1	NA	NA	TGTGCCAGCAGCTTGGATCCTGGGCCACGCACTGAAGCTTTCTTT	CASSLDPGPRTEAFF
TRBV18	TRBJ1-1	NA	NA	TGTGCCAGCTCACCCGCTGTTCACGGGAACACTGAAGCTTTCTTT	CASSPAVHGNTEAFF
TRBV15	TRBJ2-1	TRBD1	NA	TGTGCCACCGCACCAGGGGGCTCCTACAATGAGCAGTTCTTC	CATAPGGSYNEQFF
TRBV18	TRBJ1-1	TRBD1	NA	TGTGCCAGCTCAAGCGTCACCGGACAGGAGGGAACTGAAGCTTTCTTT	CASSSVTGQEGTEAFF
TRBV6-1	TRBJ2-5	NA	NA	TGTGCCAGCACGCGCAAAGATCAAGAGACCCAGTACTTC	CASTRKDQETQYF
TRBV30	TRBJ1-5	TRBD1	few	TGTGCCTGGAGTCACAGGGGTAATCAGCCCCAGCATTTT	CAWSHRGNQPQHF
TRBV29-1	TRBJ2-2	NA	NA	TGCAGCGTTATGCAGTCGAACACCGGGGAGCTGTTTTTT	CSVMQSNTGELFF
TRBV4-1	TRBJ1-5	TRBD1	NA	TGCGCCAGCAGCCAAGTGTTTCAGGGGGTCCAGCATTTT	CASSQVFQGVQHF
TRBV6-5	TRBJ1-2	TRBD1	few	TGTGCCAGCAGTTTAGAAGGGGGCACCCTTGGGGGCTACACCTTC	CASSLEGGTLGGYTF
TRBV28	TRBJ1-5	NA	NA	TGTGCCAGCAGGATGCAACAGGGTGTTGGTCAGCCCCAGCATTTT	CASRMQQGVGQPQHF
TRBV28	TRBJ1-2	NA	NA	TGTGCCAGCACCTTATTAGGGGGAGAGGGCTACACCTTC	CASTLLGGEGYTF
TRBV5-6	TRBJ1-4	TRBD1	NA	TGTGCCAGCAGCTCACAGGGGGCGTGGGAAAAACTGTTTTTT	CASSSQGAWEKLFF
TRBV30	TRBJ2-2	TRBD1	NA	TGTGCCTGGAGGTCCGGGACAGGGGACACCGGGGAGCTGTTTTTT	CAWRSGTGDTGELFF